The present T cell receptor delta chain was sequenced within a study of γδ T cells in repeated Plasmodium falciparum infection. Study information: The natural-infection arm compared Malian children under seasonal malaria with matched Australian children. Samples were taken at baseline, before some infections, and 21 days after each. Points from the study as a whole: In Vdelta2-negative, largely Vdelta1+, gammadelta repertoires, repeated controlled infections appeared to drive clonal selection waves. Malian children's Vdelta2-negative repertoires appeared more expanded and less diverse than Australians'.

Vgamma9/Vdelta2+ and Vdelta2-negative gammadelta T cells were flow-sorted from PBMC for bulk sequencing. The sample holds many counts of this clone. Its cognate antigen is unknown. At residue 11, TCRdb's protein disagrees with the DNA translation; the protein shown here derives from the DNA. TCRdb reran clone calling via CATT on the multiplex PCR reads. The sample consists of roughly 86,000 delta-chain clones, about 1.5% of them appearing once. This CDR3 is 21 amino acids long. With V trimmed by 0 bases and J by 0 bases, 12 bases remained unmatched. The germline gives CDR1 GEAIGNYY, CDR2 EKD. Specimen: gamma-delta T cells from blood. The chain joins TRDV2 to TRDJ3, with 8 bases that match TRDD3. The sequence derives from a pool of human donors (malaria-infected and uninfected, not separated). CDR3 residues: CACDTAEDWGVSSWDTRQMFF. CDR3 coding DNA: TGTGCCTGTGACACCGCGGAGGACTGGGGGGTGAGCTCCTGGGACACCCGACAGATGTTTTTC.